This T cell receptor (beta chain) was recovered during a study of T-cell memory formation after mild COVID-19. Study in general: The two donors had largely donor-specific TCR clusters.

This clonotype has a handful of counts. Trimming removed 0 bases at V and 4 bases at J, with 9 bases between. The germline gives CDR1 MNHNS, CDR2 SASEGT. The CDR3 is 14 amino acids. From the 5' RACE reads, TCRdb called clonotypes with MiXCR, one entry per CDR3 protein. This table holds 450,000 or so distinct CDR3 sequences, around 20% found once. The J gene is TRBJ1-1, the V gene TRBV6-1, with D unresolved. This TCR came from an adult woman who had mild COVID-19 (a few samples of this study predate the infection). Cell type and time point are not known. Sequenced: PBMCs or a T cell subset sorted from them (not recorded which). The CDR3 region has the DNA TGTGCCAGCAGTGAAGCGCGCCGCCCCACTGAAGCTTTCTTT. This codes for CASSEARRPTEAFF.